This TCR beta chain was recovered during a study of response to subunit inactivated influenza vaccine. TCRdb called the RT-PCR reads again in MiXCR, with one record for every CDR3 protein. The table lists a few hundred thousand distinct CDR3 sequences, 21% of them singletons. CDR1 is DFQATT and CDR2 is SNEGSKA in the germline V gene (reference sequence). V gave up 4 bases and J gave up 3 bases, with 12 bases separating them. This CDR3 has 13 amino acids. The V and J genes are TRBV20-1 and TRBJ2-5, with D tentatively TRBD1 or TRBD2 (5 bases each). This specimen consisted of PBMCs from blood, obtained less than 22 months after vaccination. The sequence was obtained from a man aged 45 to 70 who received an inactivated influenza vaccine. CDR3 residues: CSANRDGKETQYF. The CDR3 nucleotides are TGCAGTGCTAACCGGGACGGGAAAGAGACCCAGTACTTC.